This T cell receptor (beta chain) is drawn from a study of shared clonotypes between healthy human individuals. Background on the study: The composition of the donors was a couple of women and a few men aged 18 to 49. Three CD4 naive, three CD4 memory, two CD8 naive and one CD8 memory plate were used per donor.

TCRdb keeps only in-frame clones here, not all; method: immunoSEQ multiplex PCR. The sample records a few million clones, about 92% being singletons. Trimming took 1 base from V and 0 from J, leaving 14 bases between them. Germline V CDR1 and CDR2: SGHRS, YFSETQ. The CDR3 is 17 residues long. With respect to this clone: Its antigen is not known.

The donors were all Caucasian adults (living in Nashville, Tennessee). Study findings and constraints: Generally, estimated richness proved larger in naive subsets than it did in memory subsets.

The sequence was obtained from a man between 18 and 29 years old in good health. Some clones in this sample may be carry-over from other donors' samples. The sequencing sample was made of naive CD4+ T cells from PBMCs. Subset described: CD45RA+ positively selected. The rearrangement links TRBV5-1 to TRBJ2-1; unclear D gene. This CDR3 is CASSLPKTGSSYNEQFF. The CDR3 DNA is TGCGCCAGCAGCTTGCCTAAGACTGGAAGCTCCTACAATGAGCAGTTCTTC.